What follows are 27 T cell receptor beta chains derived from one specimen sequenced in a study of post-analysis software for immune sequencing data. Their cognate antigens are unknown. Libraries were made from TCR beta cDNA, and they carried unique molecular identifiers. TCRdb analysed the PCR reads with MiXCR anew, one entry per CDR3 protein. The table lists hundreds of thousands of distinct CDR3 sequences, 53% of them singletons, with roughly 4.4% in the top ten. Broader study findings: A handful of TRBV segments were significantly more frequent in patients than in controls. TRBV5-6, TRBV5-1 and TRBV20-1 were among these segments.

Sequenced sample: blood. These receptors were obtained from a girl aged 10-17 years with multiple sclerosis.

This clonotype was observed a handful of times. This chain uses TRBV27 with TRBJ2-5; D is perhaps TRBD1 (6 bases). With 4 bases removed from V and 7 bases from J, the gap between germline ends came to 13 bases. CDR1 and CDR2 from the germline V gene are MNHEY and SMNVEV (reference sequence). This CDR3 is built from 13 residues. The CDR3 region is CASSSNRAGTQYF. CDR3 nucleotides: TGTGCCAGCAGTTCCAACAGGGCGGGGACCCAGTACTTC.

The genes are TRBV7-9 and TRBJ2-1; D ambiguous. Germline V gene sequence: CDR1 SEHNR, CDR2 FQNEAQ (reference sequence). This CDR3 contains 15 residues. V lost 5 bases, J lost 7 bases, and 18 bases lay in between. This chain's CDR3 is CASSPPSRAVNEQFF. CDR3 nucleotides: TGTGCCAGCAGCCCACCCAGTCGGGCGGTGAATGAGCAGTTCTTC. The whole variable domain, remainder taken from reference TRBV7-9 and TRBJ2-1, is DTGVSQNPRHKITKRGQNVTFRCDPISEHNRLYWYRQTLGQGPEFLTYFQNEAQLEKSRLLSDRFSAERPKGSFSTLEIQRTEQGDSAMYLCASSPPSRAVNEQFFGPGTRLTVL.

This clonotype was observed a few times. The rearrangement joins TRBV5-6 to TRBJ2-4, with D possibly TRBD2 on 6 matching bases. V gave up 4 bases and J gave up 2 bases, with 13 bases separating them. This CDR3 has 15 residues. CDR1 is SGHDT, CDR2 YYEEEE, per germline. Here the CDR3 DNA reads TGTGCCAGCAGCCCCCCGGGGAGGACCAAAAACATTCAGTACTTC. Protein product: CASSPPGRTKNIQYF.

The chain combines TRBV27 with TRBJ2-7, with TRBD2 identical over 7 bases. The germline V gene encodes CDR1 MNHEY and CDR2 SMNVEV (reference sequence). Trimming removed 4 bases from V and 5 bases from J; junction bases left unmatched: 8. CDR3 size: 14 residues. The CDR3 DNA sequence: TGTGCCAGCAGTTCCGGGACTACCGCACACGAGCAGTACTTC. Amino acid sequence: CASSSGTTAHEQYF.

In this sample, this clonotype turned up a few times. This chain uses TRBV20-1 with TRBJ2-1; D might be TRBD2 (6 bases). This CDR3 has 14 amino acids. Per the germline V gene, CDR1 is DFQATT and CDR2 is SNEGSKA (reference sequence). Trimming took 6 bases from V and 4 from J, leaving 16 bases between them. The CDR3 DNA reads TGCAGTGCCCAAACGGGCGGGGATTACAATGAGCAGTTCTTC. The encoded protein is CSAQTGGDYNEQFF.

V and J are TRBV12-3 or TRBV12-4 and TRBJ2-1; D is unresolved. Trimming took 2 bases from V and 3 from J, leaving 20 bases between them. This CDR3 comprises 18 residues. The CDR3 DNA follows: TGTGCCAGCAGTTTAAGGCGACCGGGCACAGACGACTACAATGAGCAGTTCTTC. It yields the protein CASSLRRPGTDDYNEQFF.

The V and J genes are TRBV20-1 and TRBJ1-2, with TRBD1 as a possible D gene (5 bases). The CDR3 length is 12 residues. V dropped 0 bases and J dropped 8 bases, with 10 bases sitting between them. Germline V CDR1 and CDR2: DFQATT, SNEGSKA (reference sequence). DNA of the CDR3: TGCAGTGCTAGAGATGGGGACCGGGGCTACACCTTC. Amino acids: CSARDGDRGYTF.

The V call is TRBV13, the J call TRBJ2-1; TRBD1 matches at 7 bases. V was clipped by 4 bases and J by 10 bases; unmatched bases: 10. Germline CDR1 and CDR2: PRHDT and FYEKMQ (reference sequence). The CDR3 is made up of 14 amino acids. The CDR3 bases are TGTGCCAGCAGCTATGACAGGGTCAGCAACGAGCAGTTCTTC. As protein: CASSYDRVSNEQFF. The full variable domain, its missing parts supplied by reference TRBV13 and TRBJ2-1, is AAGVIQSPRHLIKEKRETATLKCYPIPRHDTVYWYQQGPGQDPQFLISFYEKMQSDKGSIPDRFSAQQFSDYHSELNMSSLELGDSALYFCASSYDRVSNEQFFGPGTRLTVL.

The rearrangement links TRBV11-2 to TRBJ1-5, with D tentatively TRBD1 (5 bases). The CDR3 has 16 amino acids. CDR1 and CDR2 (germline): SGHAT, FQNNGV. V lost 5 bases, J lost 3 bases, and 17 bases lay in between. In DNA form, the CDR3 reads TGTGCCAGCAGCCCCTGGGGGGGAGTGAACAATCAGCCCCAGCATTTT. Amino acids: CASSPWGGVNNQPQHF.

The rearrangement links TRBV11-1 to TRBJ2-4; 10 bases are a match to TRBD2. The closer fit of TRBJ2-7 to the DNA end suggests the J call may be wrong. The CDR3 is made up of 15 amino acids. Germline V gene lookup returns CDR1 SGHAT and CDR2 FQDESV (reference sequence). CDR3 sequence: CASSFGGLADYEQYF. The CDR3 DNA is TGTGCCAGCAGCTTCGGAGGACTAGCGGACTACGAGCAGTACTTC.

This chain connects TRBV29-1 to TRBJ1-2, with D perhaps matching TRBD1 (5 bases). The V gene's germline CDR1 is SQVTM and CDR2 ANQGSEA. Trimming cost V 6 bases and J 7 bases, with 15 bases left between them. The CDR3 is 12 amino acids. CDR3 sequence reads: CSVPDSARGYTF. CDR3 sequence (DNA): TGCAGCGTACCCGACAGCGCCCGTGGCTACACCTTC.

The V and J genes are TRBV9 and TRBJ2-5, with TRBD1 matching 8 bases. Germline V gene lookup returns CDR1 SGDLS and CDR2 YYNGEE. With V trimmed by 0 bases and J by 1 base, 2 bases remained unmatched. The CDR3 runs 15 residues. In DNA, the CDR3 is TGTGCCAGCAGCGTAGGGGACAGGACCCAAGAGACCCAGTACTTC. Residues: CASSVGDRTQETQYF.

CDR3 region: CASSLGLAGRQETQYF. The CDR3 DNA is TGTGCCAGCAGCCTAGGACTAGCGGGACGGCAAGAGACCCAGTACTTC. The V gene is TRBV5-4, the J gene TRBJ2-5, with TRBD2 matching over 12 bases. V lost 4 bases and J lost 2; bases outside the gene matches: 6. Per the germline V gene, CDR1 is SGHNT and CDR2 is YYREEE (reference sequence). This CDR3 has 16 amino acids.

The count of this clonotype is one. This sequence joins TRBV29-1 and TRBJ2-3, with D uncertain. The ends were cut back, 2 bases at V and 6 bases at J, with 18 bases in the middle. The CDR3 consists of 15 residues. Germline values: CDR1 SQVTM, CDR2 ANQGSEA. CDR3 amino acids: CSVEIVPPHADTQYF. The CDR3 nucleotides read TGCAGCGTTGAAATAGTGCCGCCACACGCGGATACGCAGTATTTT.

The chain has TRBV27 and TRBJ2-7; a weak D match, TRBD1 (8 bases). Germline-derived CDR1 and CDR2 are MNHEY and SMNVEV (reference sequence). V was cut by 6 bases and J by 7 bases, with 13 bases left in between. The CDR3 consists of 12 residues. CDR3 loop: CASRYRGGEQYF. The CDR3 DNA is TGTGCCAGCAGGTACAGGGGGGGGGAGCAGTACTTC.

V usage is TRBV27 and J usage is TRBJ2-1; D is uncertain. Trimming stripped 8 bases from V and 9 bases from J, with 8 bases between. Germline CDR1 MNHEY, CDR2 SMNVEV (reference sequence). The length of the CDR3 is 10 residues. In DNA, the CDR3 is TGTGCCAGCGGACGGATTGAGCAGTTCTTC. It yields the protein CASGRIEQFF.

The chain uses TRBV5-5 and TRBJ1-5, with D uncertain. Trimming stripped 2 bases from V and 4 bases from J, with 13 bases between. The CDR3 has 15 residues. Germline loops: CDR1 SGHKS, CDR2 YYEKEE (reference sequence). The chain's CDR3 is CASSFHRAANQPQHF. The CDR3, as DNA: TGTGCCAGCAGCTTCCATCGGGCGGCAAATCAGCCCCAGCATTTT. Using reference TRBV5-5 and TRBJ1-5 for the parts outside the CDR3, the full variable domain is DAGVTQSPTHLIKTRGQQVTLRCSPISGHKSVSWYQQVLGQGPQFIFQYYEKEERGRGNFPDRFSARQFPNYSSELNVNALLLGDSALYLCASSFHRAANQPQHFGDGTRLSIL.

The CDR3 reads CSVNGGRAQETQYF. In DNA form, the CDR3 reads TGCAGCGTAAATGGGGGCAGAGCCCAAGAGACCCAGTACTTC. This chain links TRBV29-1 with TRBJ2-5, with D possibly matching TRBD1 (6 bases). Germline V gives CDR1 SQVTM, CDR2 ANQGSEA. Trimming removed 6 bases at V and 1 base at J, with 15 bases between. This CDR3 is built from 14 residues. Combining the CDR3 with reference TRBV29-1 and TRBJ2-5 gives the whole variable domain SAVISQKPSRDICQRGTSLTIQCQVDSQVTMMFWYRQQPGQSLTLIATANQGSEATYESGFVIDKFPISRPNLTFSTLTVSNMSPEDSSIYLCSVNGGRAQETQYFGPGTRLLVL.

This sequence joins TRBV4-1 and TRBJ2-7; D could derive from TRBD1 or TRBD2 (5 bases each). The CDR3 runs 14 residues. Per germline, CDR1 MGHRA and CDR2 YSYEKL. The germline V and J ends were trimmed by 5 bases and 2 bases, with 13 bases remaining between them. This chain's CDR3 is CASSGRDGAYEQYF. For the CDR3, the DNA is TGCGCCAGCAGCGGACGGGACGGCGCCTACGAGCAGTACTTC.

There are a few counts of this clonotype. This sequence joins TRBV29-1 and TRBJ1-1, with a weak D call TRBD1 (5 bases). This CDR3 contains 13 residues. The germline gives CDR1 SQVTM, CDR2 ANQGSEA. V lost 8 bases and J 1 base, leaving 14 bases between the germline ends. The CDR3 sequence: CSLCLGGNTEAFF. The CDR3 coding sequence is TGCAGCCTATGCCTGGGGGGGAACACTGAAGCTTTCTTT.

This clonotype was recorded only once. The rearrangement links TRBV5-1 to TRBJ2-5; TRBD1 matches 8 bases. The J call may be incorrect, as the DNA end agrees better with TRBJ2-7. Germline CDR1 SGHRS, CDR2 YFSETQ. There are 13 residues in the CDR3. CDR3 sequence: CASSFGTGSEQYF. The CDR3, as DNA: TGCGCCAGCAGCTTCGGGACAGGAAGCGAGCAGTACTTC.

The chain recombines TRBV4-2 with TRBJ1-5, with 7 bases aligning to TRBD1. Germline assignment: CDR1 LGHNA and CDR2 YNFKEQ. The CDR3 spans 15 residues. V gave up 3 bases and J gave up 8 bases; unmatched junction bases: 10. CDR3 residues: CASSQRQGGVEPQHF. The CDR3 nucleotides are TGTGCCAGCAGCCAGAGACAGGGAGGGGTTGAGCCCCAGCATTTT.

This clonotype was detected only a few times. CDR3 sequence (DNA): TGTGCCAGCAGCGTAGGGTCCCTCCGCGCCCCGCAGTTCTTC. Its protein product is CASSVGSLRAPQFF. The rearrangement joins TRBV9 to TRBJ2-1; D gene unclear. Trimming took 0 bases from V and 12 from J, leaving 16 bases between them. The germline V gene has CDR1 SGDLS and CDR2 YYNGEE. The CDR3 consists of 14 residues.

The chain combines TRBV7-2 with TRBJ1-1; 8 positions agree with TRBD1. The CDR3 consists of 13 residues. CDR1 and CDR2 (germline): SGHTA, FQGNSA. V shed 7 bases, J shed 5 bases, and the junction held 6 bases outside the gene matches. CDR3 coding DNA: TGTGCCAGCAAAGACAGGGGAAAGACTGAAGCTTTCTTT. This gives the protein CASKDRGKTEAFF. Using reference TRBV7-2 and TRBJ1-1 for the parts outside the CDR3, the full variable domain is GAGVSQSPSNKVTEKGKDVELRCDPISGHTALYWYRQSLGQGLEFLIYFQGNSAPDKSGLPSDRFSAERTGGSVSTLTIQRTQQEDSAVYLCASKDRGKTEAFFGQGTRLTVV.

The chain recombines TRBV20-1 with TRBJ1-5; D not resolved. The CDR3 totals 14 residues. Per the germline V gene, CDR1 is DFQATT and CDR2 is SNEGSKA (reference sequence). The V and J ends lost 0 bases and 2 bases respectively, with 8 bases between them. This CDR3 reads CSARDVQGNQPQHF. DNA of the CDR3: TGCAGTGCTAGAGATGTGCAAGGCAATCAGCCCCAGCATTTT.

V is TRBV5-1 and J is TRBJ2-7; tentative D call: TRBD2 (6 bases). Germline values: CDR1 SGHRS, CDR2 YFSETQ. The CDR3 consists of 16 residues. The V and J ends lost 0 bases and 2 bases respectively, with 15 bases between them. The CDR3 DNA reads TGCGCCAGCAGCTTGGGTTTGGTAGCGGATACCTACGAGCAGTACTTC. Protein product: CASSLGLVADTYEQYF.

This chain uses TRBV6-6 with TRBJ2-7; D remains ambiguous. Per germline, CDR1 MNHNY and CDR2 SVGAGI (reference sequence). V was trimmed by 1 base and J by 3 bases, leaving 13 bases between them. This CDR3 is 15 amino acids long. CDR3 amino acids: CASSYFADQGYEQYF. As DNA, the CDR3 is TGTGCCAGCAGTTACTTCGCGGACCAAGGCTACGAGCAGTACTTC.